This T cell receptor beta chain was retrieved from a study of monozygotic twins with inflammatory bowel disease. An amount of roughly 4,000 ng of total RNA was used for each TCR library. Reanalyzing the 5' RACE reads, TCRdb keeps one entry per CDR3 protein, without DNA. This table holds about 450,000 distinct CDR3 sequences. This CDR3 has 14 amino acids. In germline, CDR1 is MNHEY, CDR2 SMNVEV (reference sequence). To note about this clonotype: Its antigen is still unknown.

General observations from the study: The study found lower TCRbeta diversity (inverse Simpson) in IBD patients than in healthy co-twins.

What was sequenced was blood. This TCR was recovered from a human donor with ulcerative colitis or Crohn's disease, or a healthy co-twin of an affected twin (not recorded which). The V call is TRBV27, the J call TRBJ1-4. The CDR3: CASSLRQSNEKLFF.